The clone carrying this T cell receptor beta chain was detected many times. Its antigen is still unknown. The data originate from a study of T cells in Graves' hyperthyroidism and ophthalmopathy. The ends lost 5 bases at V and 7 bases at J; junction bases unmatched: 5. CDR1 MNHNS and CDR2 SASEGT come from the germline V gene. The CDR3 is 12 residues long. From RNA transcripts, TCR beta CDR3 regions were amplified. Using the HTBI primer set, a first-round RT-PCR was run on the TCR CDR3. TCRdb called the multiplex PCR reads again in MiXCR, with one record for every CDR3 protein. Of 350,000 to 400,000 distinct CDR3 sequences detected, 19% appear once; the ten largest clones hold about 3.5%. Findings and caveats of the study: Most clonotypes expanded in the thyroid (above 0.001) were also present in blood.

Around 10 ml fresh peripheral blood yielded the PBMCs. The sequence was obtained from a woman between 18 and 29 years old with Graves' hyperthyroidism. The specimen sequenced was blood. This chain joins TRBV6-1 and TRBJ2-7; TRBD1 matches at 7 bases. CDR3 sequence: CASSKGAREQYF. CDR3 sequence (DNA): TGTGCCAGCAGTAAGGGGGCGCGGGAGCAGTACTTC.